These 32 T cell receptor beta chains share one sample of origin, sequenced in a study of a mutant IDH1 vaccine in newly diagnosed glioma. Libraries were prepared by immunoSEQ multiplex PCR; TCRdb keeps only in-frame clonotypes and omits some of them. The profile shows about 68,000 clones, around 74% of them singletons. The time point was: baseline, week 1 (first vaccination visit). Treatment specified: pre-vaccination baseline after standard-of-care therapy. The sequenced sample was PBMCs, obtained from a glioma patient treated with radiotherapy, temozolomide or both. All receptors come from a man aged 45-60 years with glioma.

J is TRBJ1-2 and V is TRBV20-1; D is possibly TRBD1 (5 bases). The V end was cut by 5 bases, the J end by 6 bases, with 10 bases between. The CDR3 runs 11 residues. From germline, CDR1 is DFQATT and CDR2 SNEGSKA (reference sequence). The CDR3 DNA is TGCAGTGCTGGGGGACTTAATGGCTACACCTTC. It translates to CSAGGLNGYTF.

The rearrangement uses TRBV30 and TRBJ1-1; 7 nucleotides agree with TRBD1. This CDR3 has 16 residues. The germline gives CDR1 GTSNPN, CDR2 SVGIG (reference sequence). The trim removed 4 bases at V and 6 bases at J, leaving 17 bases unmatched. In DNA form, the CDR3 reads TGTGCCTGGACTCCCTTGGAGGGGGCGAGAGTCGCTGAAGCTTTCTTT. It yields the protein CAWTPLEGARVAEAFF.

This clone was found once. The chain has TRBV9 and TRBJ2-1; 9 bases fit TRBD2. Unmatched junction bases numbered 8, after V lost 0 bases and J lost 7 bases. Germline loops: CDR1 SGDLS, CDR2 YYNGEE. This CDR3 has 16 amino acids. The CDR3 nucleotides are TGTGCCAGCAGCGTAGGAGGCCAGCGGGGGGTTAATGAGCAGTTCTTC. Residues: CASSVGGQRGVNEQFF.

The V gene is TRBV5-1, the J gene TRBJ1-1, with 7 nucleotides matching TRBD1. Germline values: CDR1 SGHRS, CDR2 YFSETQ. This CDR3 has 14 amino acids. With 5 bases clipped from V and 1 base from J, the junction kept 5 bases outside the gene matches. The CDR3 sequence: CASRPGTANTEAFF. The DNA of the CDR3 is TGCGCCAGCAGGCCGGGGACAGCGAACACTGAAGCTTTCTTT.

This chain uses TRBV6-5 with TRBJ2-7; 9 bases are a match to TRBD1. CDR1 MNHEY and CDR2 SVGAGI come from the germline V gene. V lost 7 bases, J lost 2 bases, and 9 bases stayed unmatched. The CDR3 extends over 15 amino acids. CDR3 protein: CASIGSGQGPYEQYF. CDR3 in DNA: TGTGCCAGCATCGGGTCGGGACAGGGTCCCTACGAGCAGTACTTC.

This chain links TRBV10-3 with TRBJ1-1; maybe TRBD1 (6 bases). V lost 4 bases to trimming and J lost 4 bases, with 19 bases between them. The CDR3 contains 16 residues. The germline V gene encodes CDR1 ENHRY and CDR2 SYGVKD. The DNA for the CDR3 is TGTGCCATCAGTGCCACAGGGTTTAGGGGAATCACTGAAGCTTTCTTT. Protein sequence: CAISATGFRGITEAFF.

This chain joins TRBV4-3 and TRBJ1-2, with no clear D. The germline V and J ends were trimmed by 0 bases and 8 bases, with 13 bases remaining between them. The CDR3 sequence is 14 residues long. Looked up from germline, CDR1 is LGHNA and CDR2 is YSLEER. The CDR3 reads CASSQEVSGSGYTF. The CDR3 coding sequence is TGCGCCAGCAGCCAAGAAGTGAGTGGCAGCGGCTACACCTTC.

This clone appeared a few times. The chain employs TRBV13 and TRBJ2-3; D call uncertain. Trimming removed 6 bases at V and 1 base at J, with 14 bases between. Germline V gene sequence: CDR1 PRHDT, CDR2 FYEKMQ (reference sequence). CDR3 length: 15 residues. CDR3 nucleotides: TGTGCCAGCAGATCGACTGGGGTAGGCACAGATACGCAGTATTTT. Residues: CASRSTGVGTDTQYF. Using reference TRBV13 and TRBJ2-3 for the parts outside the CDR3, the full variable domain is AAGVIQSPRHLIKEKRETATLKCYPIPRHDTVYWYQQGPGQDPQFLISFYEKMQSDKGSIPDRFSAQQFSDYHSELNMSSLELGDSALYFCASRSTGVGTDTQYFGPGTRLTVL.

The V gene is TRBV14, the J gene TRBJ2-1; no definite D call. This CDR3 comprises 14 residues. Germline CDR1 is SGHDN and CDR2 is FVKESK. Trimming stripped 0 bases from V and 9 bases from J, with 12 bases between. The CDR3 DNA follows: TGTGCCAGCAGCCAAGATCGCTGGGTCGGTGAGCAGTTCTTC. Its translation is CASSQDRWVGEQFF.

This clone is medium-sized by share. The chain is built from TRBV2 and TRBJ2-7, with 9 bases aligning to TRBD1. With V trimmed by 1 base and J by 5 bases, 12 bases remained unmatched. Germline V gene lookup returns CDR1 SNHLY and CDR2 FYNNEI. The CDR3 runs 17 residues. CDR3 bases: TGTGCCAGCAGTGAAGGGCTCTTGGGGACAGGGATCGACGAGCAGTACTTC. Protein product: CASSEGLLGTGIDEQYF. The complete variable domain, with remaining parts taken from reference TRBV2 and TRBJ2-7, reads EPEVTQTPSHQVTQMGQEVILRCVPISNHLYFYWYRQILGQKVEFLVSFYNNEISEKSEIFDDQFSVERPDGSNFTLKIRSTKLEDSAMYFCASSEGLLGTGIDEQYFGPGTRLTVT.

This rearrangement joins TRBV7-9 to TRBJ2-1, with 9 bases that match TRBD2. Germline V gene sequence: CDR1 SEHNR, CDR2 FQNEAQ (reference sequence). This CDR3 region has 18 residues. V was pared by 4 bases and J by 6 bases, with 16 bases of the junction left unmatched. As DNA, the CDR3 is TGTGCCAGCAGCTCTGGCGACGGTAGCGGGGGCGTCTGCAATGAGCAGTTCTTC. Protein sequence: CASSSGDGSGGVCNEQFF. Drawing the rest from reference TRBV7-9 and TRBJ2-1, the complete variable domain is DTGVSQNPRHKITKRGQNVTFRCDPISEHNRLYWYRQTLGQGPEFLTYFQNEAQLEKSRLLSDRFSAERPKGSFSTLEIQRTEQGDSAMYLCASSSGDGSGGVCNEQFFGPGTRLTVL.

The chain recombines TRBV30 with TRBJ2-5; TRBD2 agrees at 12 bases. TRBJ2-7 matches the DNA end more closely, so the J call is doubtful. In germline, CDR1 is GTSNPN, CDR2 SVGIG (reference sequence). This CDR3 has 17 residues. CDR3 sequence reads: CAWSIGLAGRSSYEQYF. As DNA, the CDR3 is TGTGCCTGGAGTATCGGACTAGCGGGGAGGAGCTCCTACGAGCAGTACTTC.

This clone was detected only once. The CDR3 nucleotides read TGTGCCAGCAGCTTTACAGGGGTGGTCAATGAGCAGTTCTTC. Protein: CASSFTGVVNEQFF. This sequence joins TRBV5-6 and TRBJ2-1; 7 bases match TRBD1. The trim removed 2 bases at V and 6 bases at J, leaving 5 bases unmatched. The CDR3 spans 14 residues. CDR1 and CDR2 from the germline V gene are SGHDT and YYEEEE.

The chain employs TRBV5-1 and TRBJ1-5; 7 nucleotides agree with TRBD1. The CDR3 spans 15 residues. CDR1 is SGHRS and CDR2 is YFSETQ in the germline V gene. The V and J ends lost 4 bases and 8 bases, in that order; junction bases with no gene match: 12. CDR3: CASSPGDRSMEPQHF. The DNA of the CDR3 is TGCGCCAGCAGCCCAGGGGACAGAAGTATGGAGCCCCAGCATTTT.

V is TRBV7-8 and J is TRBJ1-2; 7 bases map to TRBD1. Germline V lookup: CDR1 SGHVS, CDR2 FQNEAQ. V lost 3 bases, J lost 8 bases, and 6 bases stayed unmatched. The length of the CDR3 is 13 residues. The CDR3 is CASSFPGQNGYTF. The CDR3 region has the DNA TGTGCCAGCAGCTTTCCGGGACAGAACGGCTACACCTTC.

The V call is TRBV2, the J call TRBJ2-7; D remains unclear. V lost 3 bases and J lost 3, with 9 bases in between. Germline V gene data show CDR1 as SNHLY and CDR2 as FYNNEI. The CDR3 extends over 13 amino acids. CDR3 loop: CASSDVRIYEQYF. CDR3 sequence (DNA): TGTGCCAGCAGTGACGTACGGATCTACGAGCAGTACTTC.

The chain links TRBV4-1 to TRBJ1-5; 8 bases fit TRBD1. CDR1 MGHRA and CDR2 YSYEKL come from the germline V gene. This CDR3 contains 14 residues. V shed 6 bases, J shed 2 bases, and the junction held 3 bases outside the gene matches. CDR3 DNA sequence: TGCGCCAGCAGTGAACAGGGGGGCAATCAGCCCCAGCATTTT. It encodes CASSEQGGNQPQHF.

The CDR3 sequence is CASSPLLYGYTF. The CDR3 nucleotides are TGTGCCAGCAGTCCCCTCCTCTATGGCTACACCTTC. The chain couples TRBV2 to TRBJ1-2; D is ambiguous. Germline V CDR1 and CDR2: SNHLY, FYNNEI. V was clipped by 5 bases and J by 4 bases, with 8 bases between them. This CDR3 is 12 amino acids long.

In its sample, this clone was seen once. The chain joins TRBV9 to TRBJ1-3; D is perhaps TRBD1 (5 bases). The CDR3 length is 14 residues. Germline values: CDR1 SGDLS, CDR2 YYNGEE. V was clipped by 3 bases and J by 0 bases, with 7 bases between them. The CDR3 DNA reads TGTGCCAGCAGCGACAGGAGCTCTGGAAACACCATATATTTT. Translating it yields CASSDRSSGNTIYF.

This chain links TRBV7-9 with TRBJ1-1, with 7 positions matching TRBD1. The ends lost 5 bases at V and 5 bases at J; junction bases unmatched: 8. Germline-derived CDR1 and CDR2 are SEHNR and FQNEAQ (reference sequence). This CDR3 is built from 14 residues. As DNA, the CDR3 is TGTGCCAGCAGCGCCACAGGGGCGGGGACTGAAGCTTTCTTT. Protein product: CASSATGAGTEAFF.

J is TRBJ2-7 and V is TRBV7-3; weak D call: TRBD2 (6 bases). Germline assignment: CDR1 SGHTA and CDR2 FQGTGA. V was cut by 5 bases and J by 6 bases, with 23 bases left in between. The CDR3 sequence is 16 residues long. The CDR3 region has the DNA TGTGCCAGCAGCCCCATCCCTCACACGGGAGTGGGCGAGCAGTACTTC. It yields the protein CASSPIPHTGVGEQYF. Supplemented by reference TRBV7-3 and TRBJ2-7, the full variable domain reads GAGVSQTPSNKVTEKGKYVELRCDPISGHTALYWYRQSLGQGPEFLIYFQGTGAADDSGLPNDRFFAVRPEGSVSTLKIQRTERGDSAVYLCASSPIPHTGVGEQYFGPGTRLTVT.

CDR3 loop: CASSEPTSGDNEQFF. The CDR3, as DNA: TGTGCCAGCAGTGAACCGACTAGCGGGGACAATGAGCAGTTCTTC. The chain employs TRBV25-1 and TRBJ2-1, with 11 positions matching TRBD2. V shed 2 bases, J shed 5 bases, and the junction held 2 bases outside the gene matches. This CDR3 is built from 15 residues. Germline CDR1 and CDR2: MGHDK and SYGVNS. Drawing the rest from reference TRBV25-1 and TRBJ2-1, the complete variable domain is EADIYQTPRYLVIGTGKKITLECSQTMGHDKMYWYQQDPGMELHLIHYSYGVNSTEKGDLSSESTVSRIRTEHFPLTLESARPSHTSQYLCASSEPTSGDNEQFFGPGTRLTVL.

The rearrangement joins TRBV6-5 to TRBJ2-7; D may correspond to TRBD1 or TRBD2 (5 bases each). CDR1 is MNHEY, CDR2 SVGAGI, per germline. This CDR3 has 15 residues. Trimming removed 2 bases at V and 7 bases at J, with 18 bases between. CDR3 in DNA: TGTGCCAGCAGTTACGAGGGAACCGCGAGGGGTGAGCAGTACTTC. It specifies CASSYEGTARGEQYF.

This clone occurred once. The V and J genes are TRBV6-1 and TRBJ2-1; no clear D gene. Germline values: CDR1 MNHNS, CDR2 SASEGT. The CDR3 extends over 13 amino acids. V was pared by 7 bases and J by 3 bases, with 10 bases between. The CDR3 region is CASTAGFYNEQFF. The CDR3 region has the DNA TGTGCCAGCACCGCCGGGTTCTACAATGAGCAGTTCTTC.

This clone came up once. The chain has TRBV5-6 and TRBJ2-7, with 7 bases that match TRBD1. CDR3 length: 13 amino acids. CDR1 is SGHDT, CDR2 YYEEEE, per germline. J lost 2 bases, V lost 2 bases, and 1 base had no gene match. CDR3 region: CASSFQGAYEQYF. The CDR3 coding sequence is TGTGCCAGCAGCTTTCAGGGGGCCTACGAGCAGTACTTC.

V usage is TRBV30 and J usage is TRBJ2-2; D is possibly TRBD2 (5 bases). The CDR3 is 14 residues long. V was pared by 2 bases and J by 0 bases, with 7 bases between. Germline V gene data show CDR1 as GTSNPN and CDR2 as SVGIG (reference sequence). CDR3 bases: TGTGCCTGGAGTACCGGGACGAACACCGGGGAGCTGTTTTTT. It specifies CAWSTGTNTGELFF.

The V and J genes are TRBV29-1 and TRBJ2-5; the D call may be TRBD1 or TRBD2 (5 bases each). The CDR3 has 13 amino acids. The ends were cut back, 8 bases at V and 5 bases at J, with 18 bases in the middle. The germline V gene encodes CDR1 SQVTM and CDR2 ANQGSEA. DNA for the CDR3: TGCAGCACGGCCAGGGACGTAGGGGAGACCCAGTACTTC. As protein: CSTARDVGETQYF. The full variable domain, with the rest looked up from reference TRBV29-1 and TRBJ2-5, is SAVISQKPSRDICQRGTSLTIQCQVDSQVTMMFWYRQQPGQSLTLIATANQGSEATYESGFVIDKFPISRPNLTFSTLTVSNMSPEDSSIYLCSTARDVGETQYFGPGTRLLVL.

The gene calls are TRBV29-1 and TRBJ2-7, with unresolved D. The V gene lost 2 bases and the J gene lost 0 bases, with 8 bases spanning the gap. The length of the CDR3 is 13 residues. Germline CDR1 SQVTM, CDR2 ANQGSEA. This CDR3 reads CSVESTASYEQYF. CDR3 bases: TGCAGCGTTGAATCAACGGCCTCCTACGAGCAGTACTTC.

In DNA, the CDR3 is TGTGCCAGCAGCATCCGGGCTAATGAAAAACTGTTTTTT. This encodes CASSIRANEKLFF. The J gene is TRBJ1-4, the V gene TRBV14; D ambiguous. This CDR3 is 13 amino acids long. Between the trimmed V and J ends, which lost 5 bases and 3 bases, there was a span of 7 bases. Germline-derived CDR1 and CDR2 are SGHDN and FVKESK.

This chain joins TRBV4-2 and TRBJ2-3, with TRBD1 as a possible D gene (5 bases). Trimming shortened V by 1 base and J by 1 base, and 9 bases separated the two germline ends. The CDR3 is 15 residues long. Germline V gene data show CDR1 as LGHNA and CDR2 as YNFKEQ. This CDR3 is CASSQVVGRTDTQYF. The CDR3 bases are TGTGCCAGCAGCCAAGTGGTGGGGCGCACAGATACGCAGTATTTT.

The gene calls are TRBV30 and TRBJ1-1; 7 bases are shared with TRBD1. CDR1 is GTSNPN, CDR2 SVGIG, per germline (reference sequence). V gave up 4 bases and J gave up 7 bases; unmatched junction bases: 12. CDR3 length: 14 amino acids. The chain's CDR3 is CAWKRRGLNGEAFF. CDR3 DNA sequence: TGTGCCTGGAAGCGGAGGGGGCTGAATGGTGAAGCTTTCTTT.

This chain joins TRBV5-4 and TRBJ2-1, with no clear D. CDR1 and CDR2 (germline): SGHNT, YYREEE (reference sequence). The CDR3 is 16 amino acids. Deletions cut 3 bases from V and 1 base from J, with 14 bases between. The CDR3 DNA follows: TGTGCCAGCAGCTCGGACCTGGACGGATCCTACAATGAGCAGTTCTTC. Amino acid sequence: CASSSDLDGSYNEQFF. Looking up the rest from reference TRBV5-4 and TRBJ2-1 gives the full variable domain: ETGVTQSPTHLIKTRGQQVTLRCSSQSGHNTVSWYQQALGQGPQFIFQYYREEENGRGNFPPRFSGLQFPNYSSELNVNALELDDSALYLCASSSDLDGSYNEQFFGPGTRLTVL.